This TCR beta chain stems from a study of blood T cells in healthy people across ages. Study-level points and caveats: Compared with aged donors, long-lived donors showed fewer expanded clones, suggesting selection.

For the second PCR, which ran for 7 to 11 cycles, a sample-barcoded 5' primer and a J-beta primer mix were used. TCRdb independently ran MiXCR on the 5' RACE reads; one entry per CDR3 protein. The data show roughly 900,000 distinct CDR3 sequences, with roughly 26% seen just once and roughly 17% held by the top ten. As concerns this clonotype: What it binds is not known.

The germline V gene encodes CDR1 SGHRS and CDR2 YFSETQ. The CDR3 consists of 13 residues. The specimen was blood. The chain uses TRBV5-1 and TRBJ2-4; D call uncertain. TRBJ2-7 explains the end of the DNA better; the J call may be wrong. The receptor's source is a woman over 75 in good health. The CDR3 reads CASSLGLQNEQYF. The CDR3 DNA is TGCGCCAGCAGCTTGGGTCTTCAGAACGAGCAGTACTTC.